A selection of T cell receptor beta chains follows, all from one sample in a study of memory CD4+ T cells and cytomegalovirus serostatus. Only in-frame clones appear in the TCRdb table, and some are missing; sequencing was by immunoSEQ multiplex PCR. The table has about 50,000 clones, under 80% seen once. What was sequenced was memory CD4+ T cells from blood. The source of these receptors is an adult in good health and CMV-seronegative. Each CDR3 is given with its conserved first and last residue. Only some rows state a clone size, as once, few, many or a class for expanded clones.

TRBV19	NA	TRBJ1-4	CASKRGQGDAWREKLFF
TRBV28	NA	TRBJ2-6	CASSSQGTGANVLTF
TRBV30	NA	TRBJ2-7	CAWSRDITYEQYF
TRBV4-1	NA	TRBJ1-1	CASSQFVRSRAFF
TRBV7-2	NA	TRBJ2-7	CASSLGGLAGDEQYF
TRBV28	NA	TRBJ1-6	CASSQRQAGSNSPLHF
TRBV19	NA	TRBJ2-3	CASSLRDSSTDTQYF
TRBV5-6	once	TRBJ1-2	CASSFPWDYGYTF
TRBV5-1	NA	TRBJ2-3	CASSTGLTTDTQYF
TRBV11-2	NA	TRBJ2-5	CASSLGGAQYF
TRBV11-3	NA	TRBJ2-1	CASSKGQSYNEQFF
TRBV25-1	once	TRBJ2-3	CASSESHDPGDTQYF
TRBV7-8	NA	TRBJ1-1	CASSWGYRGRTEAFF
TRBV14	few	TRBJ2-1	CASSQGTSGFNEQFF
TRBV7-6	NA	TRBJ2-5	CASTRVRGRQETQYF
TRBV19	NA	TRBJ2-2	CASSRHLLPGDTGELFF
TRBV28	NA	TRBJ1-2	CASSLVAGQGYTF
TRBV7-8	NA	TRBJ1-1	CASSYSGGLNTEAFF
TRBV30	NA	TRBJ2-1	CAWSAPGLAGGVEQFF
TRBV4-2	NA	TRBJ2-2	CASRTSGTGELFF
TRBV6-5	NA	TRBJ1-5	CASRDRAPGRPQHF
TRBV5-4	NA	TRBJ2-5	CASSLWDQETQYF
TRBV10-2	NA	TRBJ1-5	CASSDRDGNQPQHF
TRBV5-4	NA	TRBJ2-3	CASSPVGTSGTDTQYF
TRBV11-2	NA	TRBJ1-2	CASSGGKGYGYTF
TRBV5-4	NA	TRBJ2-6	CASTVLGGRSGANVLTF
TRBV28	NA	TRBJ1-2	CASSLPSSGYGYTF
TRBV2	NA	TRBJ1-1	CASRFGGSTEAFF
TRBV4-1	few	TRBJ1-2	CASSHGQANYGYTF
TRBV28	NA	TRBJ1-3	CASSLPPRLRSGNTIYF
TRBV2	few	TRBJ1-1	CASRETGANTEAFF